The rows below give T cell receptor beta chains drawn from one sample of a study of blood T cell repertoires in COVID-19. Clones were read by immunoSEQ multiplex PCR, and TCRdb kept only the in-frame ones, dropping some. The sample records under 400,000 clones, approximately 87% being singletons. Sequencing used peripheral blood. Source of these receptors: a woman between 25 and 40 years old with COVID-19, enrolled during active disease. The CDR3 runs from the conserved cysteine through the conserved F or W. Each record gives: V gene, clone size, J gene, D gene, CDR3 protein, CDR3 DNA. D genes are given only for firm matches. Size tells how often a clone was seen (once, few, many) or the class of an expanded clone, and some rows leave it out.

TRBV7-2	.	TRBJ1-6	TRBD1	CASTPGQAYNSPLHF	TGTGCCAGCACACCCGGACAGGCATATAATTCACCCCTCCACTTT
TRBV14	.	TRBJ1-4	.	CATSPVRGEKLFF	TGTGCCACCTCTCCCGTCCGGGGGGAAAAACTGTTTTTT
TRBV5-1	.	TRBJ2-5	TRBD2	CASSRELAGGKETQYF	TGCGCCAGCAGCCGCGAGCTGGCGGGAGGGAAGGAGACCCAGTACTTC
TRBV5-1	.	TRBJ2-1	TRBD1	CASLGQWSSYNEQFF	TGCGCCAGCTTGGGACAGTGGAGCTCCTACAATGAGCAGTTCTTC
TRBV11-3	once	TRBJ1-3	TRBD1	CASSLEGTGGPLHSGNTIYF	TGTGCCAGCAGCTTAGAGGGGACAGGGGGTCCCCTCCACTCTGGAAACACCATATATTTT
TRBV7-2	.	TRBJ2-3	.	CASSLATDILSTDTQYF	TGTGCCAGCAGCTTAGCGACGGACATCCTATCCACAGATACGCAGTATTTT
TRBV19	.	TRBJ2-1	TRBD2	CASSMRLAGANEQFF	TGTGCCAGTAGTATGAGACTAGCGGGTGCCAATGAGCAGTTCTTC
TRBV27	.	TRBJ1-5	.	CASSLFSNQPQHF	TGTGCCAGCAGTTTATTCTCCAATCAGCCCCAGCATTTT
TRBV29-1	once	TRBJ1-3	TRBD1	CSAGTGSSGNTIYF	TGCAGCGCGGGGACAGGAAGCTCTGGAAACACCATATATTTT
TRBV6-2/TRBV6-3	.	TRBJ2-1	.	CASSYSKRLNQFF	TGTGCCAGCAGTTACTCGAAACGGTTGAACCAGTTCTTC
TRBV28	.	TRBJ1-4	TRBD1	CASSSGQGGEKLFF	TGTGCCAGCAGTTCCGGACAGGGAGGTGAAAAACTGTTTTTT
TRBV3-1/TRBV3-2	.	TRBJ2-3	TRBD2	CASSQVLAGGRDTQYF	TGTGCCAGCAGCCAAGTCCTAGCGGGAGGGAGAGATACGCAGTATTTT
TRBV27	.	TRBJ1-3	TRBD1	CASSRDRGGGNTIYF	TGTGCCAGCAGTAGAGACAGGGGAGGTGGAAACACCATATATTTT
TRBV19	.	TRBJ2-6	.	CASRLDSGANVLTF	TGTGCCAGCCGTTTAGATTCTGGGGCCAACGTCCTGACTTTC
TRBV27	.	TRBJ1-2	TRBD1	CASSLTGGAGGYTF	TGTGCCAGCAGTTTGACAGGGGGCGCGGGGGGCTACACCTTC
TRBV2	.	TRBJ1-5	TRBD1	CASSTGGIRNQPQHF	TGTGCCAGCAGTACAGGGGGGATTAGGAATCAGCCCCAGCATTTT
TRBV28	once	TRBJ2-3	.	CASSQNTPGLTLDTQYF	TGTGCCAGCAGTCAGAACACACCAGGACTAACTTTGGATACGCAGTATTTT
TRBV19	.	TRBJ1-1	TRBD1	CASSIGQGERGTEAFF	TGTGCCAGTAGTATTGGACAGGGGGAGAGAGGCACTGAAGCTTTCTTT
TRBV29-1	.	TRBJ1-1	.	CSVEGGHRTEAFF	TGCAGCGTTGAGGGAGGTCATCGAACTGAAGCTTTCTTT
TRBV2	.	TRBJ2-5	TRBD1	CASSRQGLKTQYF	TGTGCCAGCAGCAGACAGGGGTTAAAGACCCAGTACTTC
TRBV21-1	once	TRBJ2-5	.	CASILAGGPRETQYF	TGTGCCAGCATACTAGCGGGAGGGCCGAGGGAGACCCAGTACTTC
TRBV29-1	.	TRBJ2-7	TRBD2	CSVEENFSGSQYEQYF	TGCAGCGTTGAAGAAAATTTTAGCGGGAGCCAATACGAGCAGTACTTC
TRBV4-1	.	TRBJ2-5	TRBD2	CASSQSLAGEQETQYF	TGCGCCAGCAGCCAAAGCCTAGCGGGAGAACAAGAGACCCAGTACTTC
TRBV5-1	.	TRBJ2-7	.	CASSLAGGDYEQYF	TGCGCCAGCAGCTTGGCTGGGGGCGACTACGAGCAGTACTTC
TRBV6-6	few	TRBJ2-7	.	CASSPTWGRGAAGEQYF	TGTGCCAGCAGTCCCACTTGGGGCAGGGGCGCAGCGGGAGAGCAGTACTTC
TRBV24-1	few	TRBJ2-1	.	CATSDPGLYNEQFF	TGTGCCACCAGTGACCCCGGACTCTACAATGAGCAGTTCTTC
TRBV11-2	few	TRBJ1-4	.	CASRPQAGGDATNEKLFF	TGTGCCAGCAGACCACAGGCTGGCGGAGACGCAACTAATGAAAAACTGTTTTTT
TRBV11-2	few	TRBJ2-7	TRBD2	CASSLGLPSSYEQYF	TGTGCCAGCAGCCTGGGACTACCCTCCTCCTACGAGCAGTACTTC
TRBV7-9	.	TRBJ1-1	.	CASSLTEDTEAFF	TGTGCCAGCAGCTTAACTGAGGACACTGAAGCTTTCTTT
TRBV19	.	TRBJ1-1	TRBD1	CASSIGQGATEAFF	TGTGCCAGTAGTATTGGACAGGGGGCCACTGAAGCTTTCTTT
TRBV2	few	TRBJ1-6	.	CASKGDLNSPLHF	TGTGCCAGCAAGGGGGACCTTAATTCACCCCTCCACTTT
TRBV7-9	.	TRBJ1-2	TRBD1	CASSPGQGYGYTF	TGTGCCAGCAGCCCCGGACAGGGTTACGGCTACACCTTC
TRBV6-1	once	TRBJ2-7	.	CASSEAWRVSGGQYF	TGTGCCAGCAGTGAAGCATGGAGGGTAAGCGGTGGGCAGTACTTC
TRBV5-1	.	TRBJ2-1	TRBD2	CASSLFAGDGDEQFF	TGCGCCAGCAGCTTGTTTGCGGGAGACGGCGATGAGCAGTTCTTC
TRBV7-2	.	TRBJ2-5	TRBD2	CASSRSGTRQETQYF	TGTGCCAGCAGCCGCTCCGGGACTAGACAAGAGACCCAGTACTTC
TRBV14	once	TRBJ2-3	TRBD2	CASSQLGLAGGTDTQYF	TGTGCCAGCAGCCAACTTGGACTAGCGGGAGGCACAGATACGCAGTATTTT
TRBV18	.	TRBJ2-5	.	CASSLYDSWETQYF	TGTGCCAGCTCACTATATGACAGCTGGGAGACCCAGTACTTC